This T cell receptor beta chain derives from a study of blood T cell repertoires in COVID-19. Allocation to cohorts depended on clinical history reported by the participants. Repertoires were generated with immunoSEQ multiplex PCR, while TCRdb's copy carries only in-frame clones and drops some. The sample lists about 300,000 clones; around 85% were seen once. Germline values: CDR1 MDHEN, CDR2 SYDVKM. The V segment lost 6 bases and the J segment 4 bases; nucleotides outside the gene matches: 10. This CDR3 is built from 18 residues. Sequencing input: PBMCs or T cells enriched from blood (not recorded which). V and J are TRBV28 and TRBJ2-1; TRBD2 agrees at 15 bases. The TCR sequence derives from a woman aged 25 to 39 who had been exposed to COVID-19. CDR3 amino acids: CASSSAGLAGGKYNEQFF. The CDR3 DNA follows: TGTGCCAGCAGCTCCGCCGGACTAGCGGGAGGGAAATACAATGAGCAGTTCTTC.